This T cell receptor (beta chain) was found in a study of OX40 agonist ivuxolimab in advanced cancers. Study-wide background: Dose-escalation subjects each had hepatocellular carcinoma, melanoma, renal cell or head and neck cancer. Findings of the study overall: Dose levels from 0.1 to 3.0 mg/kg saw CD4+ and CD8+ blood T cells expand clonally by week 6.

A remark on this clone: Its antigen remains unknown.

Only in-frame clones appear in the TCRdb table, and some are missing; sequencing was by immunoSEQ multiplex PCR. Of about 61,000 clones in the sample, approximately 89% are singletons; the top ten hold under 20%. Germline V gene data show CDR1 as PRHDT and CDR2 as FYEKMQ (reference sequence). The V end lost 2 bases, the J end lost 1 base, and 9 bases lay between the germline ends. This CDR3 contains 15 residues. This receptor was identified in an adult with an advanced solid tumor such as melanoma, head and neck, liver or kidney cancer. The chain uses TRBV13 and TRBJ1-3; possible D gene TRBD1, 5 bases. The sequences come from CD4+ or CD8+ T cells sorted from blood, collected in a trial of the OX40 agonist ivuxolimab. CDR3 nucleotide sequence: TGTGCCAGCAGCTTAACGGACATGTCTGGAAACACCATATATTTT. Amino acid sequence: CASSLTDMSGNTIYF.